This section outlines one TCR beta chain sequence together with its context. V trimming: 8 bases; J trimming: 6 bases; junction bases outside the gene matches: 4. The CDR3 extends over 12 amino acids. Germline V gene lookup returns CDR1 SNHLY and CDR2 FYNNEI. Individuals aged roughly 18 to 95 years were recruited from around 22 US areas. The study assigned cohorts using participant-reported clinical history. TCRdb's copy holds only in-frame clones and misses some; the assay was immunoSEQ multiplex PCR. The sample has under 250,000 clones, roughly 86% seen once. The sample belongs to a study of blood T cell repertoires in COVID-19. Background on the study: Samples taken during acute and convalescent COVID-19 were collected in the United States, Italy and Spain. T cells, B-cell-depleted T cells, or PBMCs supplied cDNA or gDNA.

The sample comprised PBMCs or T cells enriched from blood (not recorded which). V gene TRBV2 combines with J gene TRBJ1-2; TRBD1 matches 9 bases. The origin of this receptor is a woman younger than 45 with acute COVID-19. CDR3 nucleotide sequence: TGTGCCAGCGACAGGGGGGGACATGGCTACACCTTC. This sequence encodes CASDRGGHGYTF.